This T cell receptor beta chain was recorded in a study of PD-1 and CTLA-4 blockade in melanoma. Some clones are missing from TCRdb's copy, which holds only in-frame ones; the method was immunoSEQ multiplex PCR. Counted here are 34,000 or so clones, about 87% occurring once; the ten biggest clones make up approximately 6.4%. This clone was recorded only once. After removal of 2 bases from V and 6 bases from J, the junction contained 5 bases not matched to a gene. Looked up from germline, CDR1 is GTSNPN and CDR2 is SVGIG (reference sequence). The CDR3 is 13 amino acids. The rearrangement joins TRBV30 to TRBJ1-1; 8 bases match TRBD1. The clonotype was recovered from a human donor with melanoma. The sample in question was CD8+ T cells from peripheral blood, obtained from a patient given anti-PD-1 treatment. The CDR3 region has the DNA TGTGCCTGGAGTACAGGGGGAGGATCTGAAGCTTTCTTT. It is translated as CAWSTGGGSEAFF.